The clone carrying this T cell receptor (beta chain) was seen a few times. From germline, CDR1 is SGHTA and CDR2 FQGNSA. This CDR3 has 16 amino acids. V lost 5 bases, J lost 2 bases, and 5 bases stayed unmatched. The data stem from a study of cytomegalovirus exposure and HLA in healthy donors. Primers for the PCR totalled 60 Vbeta and 13 Jbeta. The method was immunoSEQ multiplex PCR; TCRdb's version includes in-frame clones alone and lacks a portion of them. The sample records more than 85,000 clones, 73% being singletons. Sequencing was carried out using PBMCs. This clonotype originated in a man in his forties or fifties in good health and CMV-seronegative. The rearrangement uses TRBV7-2 and TRBJ2-5; 13 bases map to TRBD2. CDR3 residues: CASSTGLAGVQETQYF. The CDR3 coding sequence is TGTGCCAGCAGCACAGGACTAGCGGGGGTTCAAGAGACCCAGTACTTC.